Shown below are 3 T cell receptor beta chains from a single sample sequenced in a study of regulatory T cells in long-lasting Graves disease. Arm-PCR of CDR3 regions and iRepertoire HTBI primers were used to build TCR beta libraries. Each CDR3 protein gets one entry after TCRdb re-called the multiplex PCR reads with MiXCR. Of 360,000 or so distinct CDR3 sequences in the sample, roughly 16% were seen once. This sample's time point: newly diagnosed GD, antithyroid drugs for less than 3 months. The TCR library used RNA extracted from PBMCs. This sample also belongs to another study, concerning T cells in Graves' hyperthyroidism and ophthalmopathy.

This sample comprised peripheral blood mononuclear cells (PBMCs), obtained at new diagnosis, from a patient treated with antithyroid drugs. The source is a woman younger than 35 with Graves disease.

The sample holds many counts of this clonotype. The rearrangement uses TRBV12-3 or TRBV12-4 and TRBJ1-1, with D perhaps TRBD1 (5 bases). This CDR3 is built from 12 residues. The germline V and J ends were trimmed by 3 bases and 7 bases, with 9 bases remaining between them. This CDR3 reads CASSFRDGEAFF. The CDR3 DNA sequence: TGTGCCAGCAGTTTCCGGGACGGTGAAGCTTTCTTT.

This clonotype was seen many times. The chain has TRBV5-1 and TRBJ2-2, with TRBD1 matching over 7 bases. Losses at the gene ends were 4 bases for V and 11 bases for J; bases not matched to a gene: 5. Germline values: CDR1 SGHRS, CDR2 YFSETQ. This CDR3 comprises 12 residues. The CDR3 coding sequence is TGCGCCAGCAGCACCCGGGACAGTGAGCTGTTTTTT. Encoded protein: CASSTRDSELFF.

Many counts were recorded for this clonotype. The CDR3 DNA is TGTGCCAGCAGCTTGGCTTGGGGGCAGGCGGAGACCCAGTACTTC. Protein product: CASSLAWGQAETQYF. This rearrangement joins TRBV5-5 to TRBJ2-5, with D possibly TRBD1 on 6 matching bases. The length of the CDR3 is 15 residues. Per the germline V gene, CDR1 is SGHKS and CDR2 is YYEKEE (reference sequence). The V and J ends lost 0 bases and 5 bases respectively, with 14 bases between them.